Below are 17 T cell receptor beta chains sequenced from a single sample in a study of PD-L1 blockade in urothelial cancer. Regarding time point: peripheral blood 6 weeks after treatment start. Repertoires were generated with immunoSEQ multiplex PCR, while TCRdb's copy carries only in-frame clones and drops some. The table records around 110,000 clones, more than 85% of them present only once. The specimen comprised PBMCs, sampled around atezolizumab (anti-PD-L1) treatment. Every receptor here comes from a man aged 55 to 69 with urothelial cancer.

The CDR3 region is CASRFEAPNYGYTF. The DNA of the CDR3 is TGCGCCAGCAGATTTGAGGCCCCTAACTATGGCTACACCTTC. The J gene is TRBJ1-2, the V gene TRBV5-1; D remains ambiguous. The germline V gene has CDR1 SGHRS and CDR2 YFSETQ. CDR3 length: 14 residues. V lost 5 bases, J lost 0 bases, and 11 bases lay in between.

This clone was recorded only once. This chain connects TRBV9 to TRBJ2-6; 9 bases line up with TRBD1. V shed 4 bases, J shed 0 bases, and the junction held 5 bases outside the gene matches. CDR1 is SGDLS, CDR2 YYNGEE, per germline. CDR3 length equals 17 residues. The chain's CDR3 is CASSRGTGFSGANVLTF. In DNA, the CDR3 is TGTGCCAGCAGCCGCGGGACAGGGTTCTCTGGGGCCAACGTCCTGACTTTC.

This clone was picked up one time. The chain couples TRBV10-3 to TRBJ2-1; the D is unclear. Per germline, CDR1 ENHRY and CDR2 SYGVKD. V lost 7 bases to trimming and J lost 8 bases, with 15 bases between them. The CDR3 sequence is 13 residues long. The CDR3 DNA follows: TGTGCCATCACTCCTAGGAAGTGGGATGAGCAGTTCTTC. Encoded protein: CAITPRKWDEQFF.

Here the CDR3 reads CASSFRPNTGELFF. The DNA of the CDR3 is TGTGCCAGCAGCTTCAGGCCGAACACCGGGGAGCTGTTTTTT. This chain links TRBV2 with TRBJ2-2; no clear D gene. Per germline, CDR1 SNHLY and CDR2 FYNNEI. This CDR3 spans 14 amino acids. Trimming pared 6 bases from V and 0 bases from J, leaving 8 bases between.

This clone was detected only once. The chain couples TRBV7-2 to TRBJ1-5; tentatively, D is TRBD1 (5 bases). Germline-derived CDR1 and CDR2 are SGHTA and FQGNSA. Trimming took off 6 bases at V and 2 bases at J, with 11 bases between the two ends. CDR3 length: 14 residues. The CDR3 here is CASSRGLGNQPQHF. CDR3 sequence (DNA): TGTGCCAGCAGTCGGGGGTTAGGCAATCAGCCCCAGCATTTT. The full variable domain, with the rest looked up from reference TRBV7-2 and TRBJ1-5, is GAGVSQSPSNKVTEKGKDVELRCDPISGHTALYWYRQSLGQGLEFLIYFQGNSAPDKSGLPSDRFSAERTGGSVSTLTIQRTQQEDSAVYLCASSRGLGNQPQHFGDGTRLSIL.

The rearrangement uses TRBV7-9 and TRBJ1-4; 10 nucleotides align to TRBD1. J gave up 8 bases and V 1 base, and 4 bases lay outside the gene matches. Germline CDR1 reads SEHNR; CDR2 reads FQNEAQ (reference sequence). This CDR3 has 15 residues. The CDR3, as DNA: TGTGCCAGCAGCTTAGGACAGGGGGCGAGGGAAAAACTGTTTTTT. Amino acid sequence: CASSLGQGAREKLFF.

The chain links TRBV30 to TRBJ1-2; tentative D call: TRBD1 (5 bases). Trimming took 2 bases from V and 8 from J, leaving 12 bases between them. Germline loops: CDR1 GTSNPN, CDR2 SVGIG (reference sequence). This CDR3 region has 12 residues. CDR3 DNA: TGTGCCTGGAGTAAGGGACTCTGGGGCTACACCTTC. Translation: CAWSKGLWGYTF.

The chain uses TRBV7-2 and TRBJ1-1, with 7 bases identical to TRBD1. CDR1 SGHTA and CDR2 FQGNSA come from the germline V gene. The CDR3 runs 14 residues. Germline trimming cut 4 bases from V and 7 bases from J; bases unmatched to any gene: 9. CDR3 sequence reads: CASSSNLRGVEAFF. The DNA for the CDR3 is TGTGCCAGCAGCTCGAACCTCAGGGGGGTTGAAGCTTTCTTT.

The V gene is TRBV14, the J gene TRBJ1-1, with D unclear. The germline CDR1 and CDR2 sequences are SGHDN and FVKESK. The CDR3 is made up of 14 amino acids. V shed 1 base and J shed 8 bases, with 14 bases lying between them. The CDR3 sequence is CASSQVGVHREAFF. CDR3 coding DNA: TGTGCCAGCAGCCAAGTCGGTGTGCACAGAGAAGCTTTCTTT.

The chain uses TRBV6-5 and TRBJ2-7; 7 bases agree with TRBD1. The CDR3 length is 14 residues. Germline loops: CDR1 MNHEY, CDR2 SVGAGI. The V gene end was trimmed by 7 bases and the J gene end by 5 bases; junction bases not matched to a gene: 11. The CDR3 nucleotides are TGTGCCAGCACCAGGACAGGTCTGACCGACGAGCAGTACTTC. This encodes CASTRTGLTDEQYF.

This CDR3 is CASSGSGVTYEQYF. The CDR3 coding sequence is TGTGCCAGCAGCGGATCAGGGGTCACCTACGAGCAGTACTTC. The chain recombines TRBV5-6 with TRBJ2-7; D possibly corresponds to TRBD1 (6 bases). In germline, CDR1 is SGHDT, CDR2 YYEEEE. Deletions cut 4 bases from V and 2 bases from J, with 13 bases between. The CDR3 runs 14 residues.

The gene calls are TRBV5-1 and TRBJ2-5; no definite D call. CDR3 length: 12 amino acids. Trimming removed 0 bases from V and 4 bases from J, with 4 bases in between. The germline CDR1 and CDR2 sequences are SGHRS and YFSETQ. This CDR3 reads CASSLVLETQYF. The CDR3 DNA is TGCGCCAGCAGCTTGGTCCTAGAGACCCAGTACTTC.

The genes are TRBV18 and TRBJ2-7; TRBD2 matches at 7 bases. The CDR3 totals 14 residues. The V gene's germline CDR1 is KGHSH and CDR2 LQKENI. With 1 base clipped from V and 5 bases from J, the junction kept 5 bases outside the gene matches. The chain's CDR3 is CASSPLREIHEQYF. As DNA, the CDR3 is TGTGCCAGCTCACCACTGCGGGAGATCCACGAGCAGTACTTC.

CDR3 sequence reads: CASSLAGGFNTEAFF. CDR3 sequence (DNA): TGTGCCAGCAGCTTGGCAGGGGGCTTTAACACTGAAGCTTTCTTT. The genes are TRBV5-4 and TRBJ1-1; 8 positions match TRBD1. The ends lost 0 bases at V and 2 bases at J; junction bases unmatched: 3. CDR1 SGHNT and CDR2 YYREEE come from the germline V gene (reference sequence). CDR3 length equals 15 residues.

This clone was detected only once. The rearrangement joins TRBV28 to TRBJ2-3, with 11 bases that match TRBD2. Germline CDR1 reads MDHEN; CDR2 reads SYDVKM. The CDR3 spans 15 residues. Trimming at V came to 7 bases and at J to 1 base, leaving 4 bases not matched to a gene. The CDR3 here is CASIKGLAGTDTQYF. The CDR3 nucleotides read TGTGCCAGCATCAAGGGACTAGCGGGCACAGATACGCAGTATTTT.

This clone was counted between two and nine times. The chain combines TRBV5-1 with TRBJ1-4; unclear D gene. V lost 0 bases, J lost 2 bases, and 14 bases lay in between. The CDR3 runs 17 residues. Germline assignment: CDR1 SGHRS and CDR2 YFSETQ. CDR3 in amino acids: CASSLVGTRGTNEKLFF. CDR3 DNA: TGCGCCAGCAGCTTGGTTGGAACCAGAGGGACTAATGAAAAACTGTTTTTT. The full variable domain, rest sourced from reference TRBV5-1 and TRBJ1-4, is KAGVTQTPRYLIKTRGQQVTLSCSPISGHRSVSWYQQTPGQGLQFLFEYFSETQRNKGNFPGRFSGRQFSNSRSEMNVSTLELGDSALYLCASSLVGTRGTNEKLFFGSGTQLSVL.

J is TRBJ2-7 and V is TRBV30; possibly TRBD2 for D (6 bases). Germline loops: CDR1 GTSNPN, CDR2 SVGIG (reference sequence). The CDR3 has 15 amino acids. The V end was cut by 1 base, the J end by 3 bases, with 16 bases between. CDR3 nucleotide sequence: TGTGCCTGGAGTGGCCGTCGGAGGGAGAGCTACGAGCAGTACTTC. This encodes CAWSGRRRESYEQYF.